Listed below are T cell receptor beta chains from one sample, sequenced in a study of blood T cells in healthy people across ages. TCRdb passed the 5' RACE reads through MiXCR, listing each CDR3 protein once. Here the sample spans some 1 million distinct CDR3 sequences, more than 35% being singletons. Material for sequencing was blood. The receptors shown here come from a woman in her sixties in good health. The CDR3 runs from the conserved cysteine through the conserved F or W. The D gene is left open where the match is weak. The size of a clone is reported for some rows only, either as once, few or many, or as a class for expanded clones.

D: TRBD2; J: TRBJ2-5; V: TRBV9; size: -; CDR3: CASSVATSGSGGGQETQYF; DNA: TGTGCCAGCAGCGTAGCGACTAGCGGGAGTGGTGGGGGCCAAGAGACCCAGTACTTC
D: TRBD2; J: TRBJ2-1; V: TRBV20-1; size: few; CDR3: CSADGTSGNNEQFF; DNA: TGCAGTGCTGACGGGACTAGCGGAAACAATGAGCAGTTCTTC
D: -; J: TRBJ2-7; V: TRBV7-3; size: -; CDR3: CASSLNPGGRYEQYF; DNA: TGTGCCAGCAGCTTAAATCCCGGGGGTAGGTACGAGCAGTACTTC
D: -; J: TRBJ1-2; V: TRBV3-1; size: -; CDR3: CASSQEEPNPYGCTF; DNA: TGTGCCAGCAGCCAAGAGGAGCCAAACCCCTATGGCTGCACCTTC
D: -; J: TRBJ1-2; V: TRBV4-1; size: -; CDR3: CASSQASSGSYGYTF; DNA: TGCGCCAGCAGCCAAGCGAGCTCCGGGAGCTATGGCTACACCTTC
D: -; J: TRBJ2-3; V: TRBV25-1; size: -; CDR3: CASSVSLTDTQYF; DNA: TGTGCCAGCAGTGTGTCCCTCACAGATACGCAGTATTTT
D: -; J: TRBJ2-7; V: TRBV2; size: few; CDR3: CASHTTTWAGEQYF; DNA: TGTGCCAGCCATACTACGACATGGGCGGGGGAGCAGTACTTC
D: -; J: TRBJ2-2; V: TRBV29-1; size: -; CDR3: CSGGRRNTGELFF; DNA: TGCAGCGGGGGGAGAAGGAACACCGGGGAGCTGTTTTTT
D: -; J: TRBJ1-5; V: TRBV10-3; size: few; CDR3: CAISGGLRDGSNQPQHF; DNA: TGTGCCATCAGCGGGGGGCTGAGGGACGGAAGCAATCAGCCCCAGCATTTT
D: -; J: TRBJ2-6; V: TRBV9; size: -; CDR3: CASSVGASGANVLTF; DNA: TGTGCCAGCAGCGTAGGTGCCTCTGGGGCCAACGTCCTGACTTTC
D: -; J: TRBJ1-1; V: TRBV7-9; size: many; CDR3: CASSLGNGNLNTEAFF; DNA: TGTGCCAGCAGCTTAGGTAATGGAAATCTTAACACTGAAGCTTTCTTT
D: TRBD2; J: TRBJ2-7; V: TRBV12-3/TRBV12-4; size: few; CDR3: CASSYTSGAYEQYF; DNA: TGTGCCAGCAGCTACACTAGCGGCGCCTACGAGCAGTACTTC
D: TRBD2; J: TRBJ2-3; V: TRBV20-1; size: -; CDR3: CSASDGRAGVSTQYF; DNA: TGCAGTGCTAGTGATGGACGAGCGGGAGTTAGTACGCAGTATTTT
D: -; J: TRBJ2-1; V: TRBV6-6; size: -; CDR3: CASSNRDWEDEQFF; DNA: TGTGCCAGCAGTAACCGGGACTGGGAGGATGAGCAGTTCTTC
D: TRBD1; J: TRBJ2-4; V: TRBV3-1; size: -; CDR3: CASSLRTGATKNIQYF; DNA: TGTGCCAGCAGCCTACGTACAGGGGCTACCAAAAACATTCAGTACTTC
D: TRBD2; J: TRBJ2-2; V: TRBV29-1; size: few; CDR3: CSATSGRPNTGELFF; DNA: TGCAGCGCGACTAGCGGGAGGCCGAACACCGGGGAGCTGTTTTTT
D: TRBD2; J: TRBJ2-7; V: TRBV7-8; size: few; CDR3: CASSSAVTSGSEQYF; DNA: TGTGCCAGCAGCTCAGCGGTGACTAGCGGGTCCGAGCAGTACTTC